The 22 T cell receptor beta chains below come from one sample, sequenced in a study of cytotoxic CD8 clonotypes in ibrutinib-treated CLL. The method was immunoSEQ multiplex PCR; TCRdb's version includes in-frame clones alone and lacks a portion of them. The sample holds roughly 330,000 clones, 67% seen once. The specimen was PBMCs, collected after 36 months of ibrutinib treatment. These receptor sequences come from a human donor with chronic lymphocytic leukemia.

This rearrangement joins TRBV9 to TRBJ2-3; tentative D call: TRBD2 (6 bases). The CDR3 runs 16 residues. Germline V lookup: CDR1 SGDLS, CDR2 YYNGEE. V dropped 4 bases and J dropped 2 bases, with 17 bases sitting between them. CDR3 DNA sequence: TGTGCCAGCAGCTTCTCCCGGGACTCTGCCACAGATACGCAGTATTTT. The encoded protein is CASSFSRDSATDTQYF. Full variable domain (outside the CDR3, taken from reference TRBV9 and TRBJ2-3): DSGVTQTPKHLITATGQRVTLRCSPRSGDLSVYWYQQSLDQGLQFLIQYYNGEERAKGNILERFSAQQFPDLHSELNLSSLELGDSALYFCASSFSRDSATDTQYFGPGTRLTVL.

In nucleotides, the CDR3 is TGTGCCAGCAGTTACAGGGGGTTGTCCGAAGCTTTCTTT. This sequence encodes CASSYRGLSEAFF. This rearrangement joins TRBV6-5 to TRBJ1-1; possible D gene TRBD1, 6 bases. CDR3 length: 13 amino acids. V lost 2 bases to trimming and J lost 8 bases, with 12 bases between them. In germline, CDR1 is MNHEY, CDR2 SVGAGI.

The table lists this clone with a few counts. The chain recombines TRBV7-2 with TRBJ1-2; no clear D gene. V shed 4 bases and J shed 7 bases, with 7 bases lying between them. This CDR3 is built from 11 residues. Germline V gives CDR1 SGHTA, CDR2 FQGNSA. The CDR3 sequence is CASSWKVGYTF. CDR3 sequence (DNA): TGTGCCAGCAGCTGGAAGGTTGGCTACACCTTC.

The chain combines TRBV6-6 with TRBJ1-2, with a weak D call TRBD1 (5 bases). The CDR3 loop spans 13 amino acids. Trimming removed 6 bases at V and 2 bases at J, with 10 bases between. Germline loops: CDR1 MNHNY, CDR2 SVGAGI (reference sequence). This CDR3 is CASRPQDNYGYTF. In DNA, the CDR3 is TGTGCCAGCAGGCCACAGGACAACTATGGCTACACCTTC.

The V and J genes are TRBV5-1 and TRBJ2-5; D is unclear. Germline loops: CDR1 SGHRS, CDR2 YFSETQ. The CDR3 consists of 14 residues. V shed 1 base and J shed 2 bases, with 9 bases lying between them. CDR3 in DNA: TGCGCCAGCAGCTTGATTGTGACTCAAGAGACCCAGTACTTC. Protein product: CASSLIVTQETQYF. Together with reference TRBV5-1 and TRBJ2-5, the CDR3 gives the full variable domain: KAGVTQTPRYLIKTRGQQVTLSCSPISGHRSVSWYQQTPGQGLQFLFEYFSETQRNKGNFPGRFSGRQFSNSRSEMNVSTLELGDSALYLCASSLIVTQETQYFGPGTRLLVL.

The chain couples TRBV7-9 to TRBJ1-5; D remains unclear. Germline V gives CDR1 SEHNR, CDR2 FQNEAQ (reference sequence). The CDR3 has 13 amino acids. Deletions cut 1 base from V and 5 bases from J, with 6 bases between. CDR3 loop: CASSLGLHQPQHF. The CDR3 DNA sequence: TGTGCCAGCAGCTTAGGATTACATCAGCCCCAGCATTTT.

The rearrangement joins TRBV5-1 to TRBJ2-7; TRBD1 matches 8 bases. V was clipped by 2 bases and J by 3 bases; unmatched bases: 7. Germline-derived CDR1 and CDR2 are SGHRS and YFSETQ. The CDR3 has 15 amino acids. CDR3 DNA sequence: TGCGCCAGCAGCTTAGACCGGGACAGGTACTACGAGCAGTACTTC. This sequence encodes CASSLDRDRYYEQYF.

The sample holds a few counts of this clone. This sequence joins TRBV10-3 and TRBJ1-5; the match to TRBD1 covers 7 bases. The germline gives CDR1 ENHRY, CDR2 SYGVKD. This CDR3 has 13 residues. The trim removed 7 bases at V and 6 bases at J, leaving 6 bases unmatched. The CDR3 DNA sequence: TGTGCCATCACCCCAGGGGGATCTCAGCCCCAGCATTTT. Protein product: CAITPGGSQPQHF.

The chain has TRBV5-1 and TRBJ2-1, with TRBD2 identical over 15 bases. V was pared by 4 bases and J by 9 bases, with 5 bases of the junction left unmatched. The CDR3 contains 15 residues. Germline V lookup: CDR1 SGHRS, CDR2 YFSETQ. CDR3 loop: CASSLPGLAGGEQFF. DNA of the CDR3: TGCGCCAGCAGCCTACCGGGACTAGCGGGAGGTGAGCAGTTCTTC.

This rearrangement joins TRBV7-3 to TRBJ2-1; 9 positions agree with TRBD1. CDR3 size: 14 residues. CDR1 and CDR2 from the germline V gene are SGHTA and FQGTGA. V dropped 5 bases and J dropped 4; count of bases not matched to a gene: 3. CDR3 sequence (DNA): TGTGCCAGCAGCATCGGGACAGGGTACAATGAGCAGTTCTTC. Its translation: CASSIGTGYNEQFF.

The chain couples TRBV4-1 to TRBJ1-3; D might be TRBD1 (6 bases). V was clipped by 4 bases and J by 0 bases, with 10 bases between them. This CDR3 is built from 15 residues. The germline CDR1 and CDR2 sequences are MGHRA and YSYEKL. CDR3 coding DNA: TGCGCCAGCAGCCGAGTCAGGGGCTCTGGAAACACCATATATTTT. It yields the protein CASSRVRGSGNTIYF.

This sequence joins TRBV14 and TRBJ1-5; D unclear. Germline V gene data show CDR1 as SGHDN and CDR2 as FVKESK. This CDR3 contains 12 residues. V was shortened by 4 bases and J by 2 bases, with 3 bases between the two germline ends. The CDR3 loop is CASSRGNQPQHF. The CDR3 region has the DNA TGTGCCAGCAGCCGGGGCAATCAGCCCCAGCATTTT.

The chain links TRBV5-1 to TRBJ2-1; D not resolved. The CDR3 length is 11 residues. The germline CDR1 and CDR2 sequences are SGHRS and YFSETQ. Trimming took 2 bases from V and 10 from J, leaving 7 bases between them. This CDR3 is CASSLKQEQFF. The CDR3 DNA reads TGCGCCAGCAGCTTAAAACAGGAGCAGTTCTTC.

The CDR3 bases are TGCAGCGTTGGTCTGGAGGATACGCAGTATTTT. It yields the protein CSVGLEDTQYF. V gene TRBV29-1 combines with J gene TRBJ2-3, with no clear D. V was cut by 4 bases and J by 6 bases, with 8 bases left in between. The V gene's germline CDR1 is SQVTM and CDR2 ANQGSEA. The CDR3 extends over 11 amino acids.

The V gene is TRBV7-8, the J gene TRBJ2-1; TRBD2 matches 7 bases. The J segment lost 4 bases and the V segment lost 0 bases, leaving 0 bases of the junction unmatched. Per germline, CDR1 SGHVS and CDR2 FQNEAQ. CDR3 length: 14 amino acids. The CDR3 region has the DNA TGTGCCAGCAGCTTAGCGGGGGGGTACAATGAGCAGTTCTTC. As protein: CASSLAGGYNEQFF. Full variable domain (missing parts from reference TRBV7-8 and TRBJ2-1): GAGVSQSPRYKVAKRGQDVALRCDPISGHVSLFWYQQALGQGPEFLTYFQNEAQLDKSGLPSDRFFAERPEGSVSTLKIQRTQQEDSAVYLCASSLAGGYNEQFFGPGTRLTVL.

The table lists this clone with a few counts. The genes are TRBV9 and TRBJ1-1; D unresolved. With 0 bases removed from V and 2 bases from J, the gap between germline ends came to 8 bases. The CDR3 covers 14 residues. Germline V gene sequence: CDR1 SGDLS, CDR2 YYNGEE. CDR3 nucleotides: TGTGCCAGCAGCGTAGAGGTCGGAAACACTGAAGCTTTCTTT. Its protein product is CASSVEVGNTEAFF.

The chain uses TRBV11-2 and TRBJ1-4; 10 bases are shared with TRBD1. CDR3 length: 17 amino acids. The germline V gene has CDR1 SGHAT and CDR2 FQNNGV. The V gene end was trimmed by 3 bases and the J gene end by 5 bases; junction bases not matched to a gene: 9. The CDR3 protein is CASSFFDRGLPNEKLFF. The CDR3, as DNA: TGTGCCAGCAGCTTCTTTGACAGGGGGCTCCCGAATGAAAAACTGTTTTTT.

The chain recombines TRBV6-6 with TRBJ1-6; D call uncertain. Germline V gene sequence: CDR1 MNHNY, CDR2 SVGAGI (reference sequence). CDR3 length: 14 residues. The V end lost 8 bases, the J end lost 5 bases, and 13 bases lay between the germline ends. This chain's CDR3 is CASRRGVDNSPLHF. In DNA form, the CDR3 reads TGTGCCAGCCGTCGGGGAGTTGATAATTCACCCCTCCACTTT.

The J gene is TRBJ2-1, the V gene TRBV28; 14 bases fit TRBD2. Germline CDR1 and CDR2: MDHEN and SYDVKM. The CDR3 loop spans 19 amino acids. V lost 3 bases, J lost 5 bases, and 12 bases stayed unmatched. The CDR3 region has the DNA TGTGCCAGCAGTTTTCCCAACCCGGGACTAGCGGGAGTAGACAATGAGCAGTTCTTC. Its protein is CASSFPNPGLAGVDNEQFF.

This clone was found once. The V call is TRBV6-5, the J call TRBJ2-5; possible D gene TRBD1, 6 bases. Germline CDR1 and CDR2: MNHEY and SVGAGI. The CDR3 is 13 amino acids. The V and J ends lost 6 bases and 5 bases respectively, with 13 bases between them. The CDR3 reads CASSKQGRETQYF. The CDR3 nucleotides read TGTGCCAGCAGCAAACAGGGAAGGGAGACCCAGTACTTC.

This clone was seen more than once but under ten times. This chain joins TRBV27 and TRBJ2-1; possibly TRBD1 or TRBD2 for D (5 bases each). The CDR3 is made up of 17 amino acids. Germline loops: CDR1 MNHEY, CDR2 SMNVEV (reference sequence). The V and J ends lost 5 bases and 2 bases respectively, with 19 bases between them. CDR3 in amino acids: CASSVRGAQGAYNEQFF. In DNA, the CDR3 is TGTGCCAGCAGTGTGCGAGGGGCACAAGGAGCCTACAATGAGCAGTTCTTC.

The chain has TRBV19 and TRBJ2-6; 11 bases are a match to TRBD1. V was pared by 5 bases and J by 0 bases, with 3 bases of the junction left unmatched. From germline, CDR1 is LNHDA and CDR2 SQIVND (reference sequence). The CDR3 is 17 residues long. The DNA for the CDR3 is TGTGCCAGTAGTCCCGGGACAGGGGGCTCTGGGGCCAACGTCCTGACTTTC. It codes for CASSPGTGGSGANVLTF.